This is a list of T cell receptor beta chains from one sample in a study of T-cell memory formation after mild COVID-19. TCRdb recomputed calls from the 5' RACE reads with MiXCR, one row per CDR3 protein. The profile covers around 390,000 distinct CDR3 sequences, with roughly 15% appearing a single time and about 22% taken by the ten largest. Sequencing was performed on PBMCs or a T cell subset sorted from them (not recorded which). These receptors all come from a man aged 18 to 30 who had mild COVID-19 (a few samples of this study predate the infection). Cell type and time point are not known. The conserved cysteine and the conserved F or W are not part of the CDR3 here. The order of the fields is J gene, V gene, CDR3 length, CDR3 protein.

J gene: TRBJ2-2
V gene: TRBV12-3/TRBV12-4
CDR3 length: 10
CDR3 protein: ASSLLLGELF

J gene: TRBJ2-3
V gene: TRBV7-9
CDR3 length: 9
CDR3 protein: ASSPGRLQY

J gene: TRBJ1-1
V gene: TRBV7-9
CDR3 length: 8
CDR3 protein: ASGYTEAF

J gene: TRBJ2-2
V gene: TRBV5-1
CDR3 length: 12
CDR3 protein: ASSLDGGGGELF

J gene: TRBJ2-1
V gene: TRBV7-7
CDR3 length: 9
CDR3 protein: ACGWGNEQF

J gene: TRBJ2-1
V gene: TRBV7-3
CDR3 length: 14
CDR3 protein: ASSLTDLAGRNEQF

J gene: TRBJ1-5
V gene: TRBV6-5
CDR3 length: 14
CDR3 protein: ASSYSMPIERQPQH

J gene: TRBJ2-2
V gene: TRBV3-1
CDR3 length: 13
CDR3 protein: ASSPGFQGTGELF

J gene: TRBJ1-1
V gene: TRBV5-1
CDR3 length: 13
CDR3 protein: ASRPDSGGGTEAF

J gene: TRBJ2-5
V gene: TRBV6-6
CDR3 length: 14
CDR3 protein: ASSSRASGGQETQY

J gene: TRBJ1-2
V gene: TRBV7-8
CDR3 length: 15
CDR3 protein: ASSLSVILAPGYGYT